This T cell receptor beta chain comes out of a study of control samples from healthy donors and cancer patients. Produced via immunoSEQ multiplex PCR; TCRdb's table is partial and in-frame only. The sample consists of some 410,000 clones, about 93% of them appearing once. The material sequenced was PBMCs. The sequence was obtained from a man aged 40-55 years with head and neck cancer.

The CDR3 coding sequence is TGTGCCAGCAGCTTAGAGGGACAGGGAACCGAAGCTTTCTTT. Translation: CASSLEGQGTEAFF. The chain has TRBV7-2 and TRBJ1-1; 9 bases are shared with TRBD1. In germline, CDR1 is SGHTA, CDR2 FQGNSA. With V trimmed by 1 base and J by 8 bases, 5 bases remained unmatched. The CDR3 covers 14 residues.